The entry below gives a single T cell receptor (beta chain) sequence along with its context. The protocol was immunoSEQ multiplex PCR, while the TCRdb copy is restricted to in-frame clones and leaves out a portion. The repertoire holds fewer than 200,000 clones, with 70% to 85% as singletons. The data originate from a study of blood T cell repertoires in COVID-19. The V and J ends lost 10 bases and 2 bases respectively, with 12 bases between them. Germline CDR1 reads MNHEY; CDR2 reads SVGAGI. The CDR3 consists of 12 residues. The clonotype comes from a man aged 50 or older who had recovered from COVID-19. The rearrangement uses TRBV6-5 and TRBJ2-7, with D possibly TRBD1 on 6 matching bases. Sequencing input: PBMCs or T cells enriched from blood (not recorded which). CDR3 in amino acids: CANTGQTYEQYF. CDR3 coding DNA: TGTGCCAACACGGGACAAACCTACGAGCAGTACTTC.